These 7 T cell receptor beta chains were all obtained from the same sample, sequenced in a study of memory CD4+ T cells and cytomegalovirus serostatus. The protocol was immunoSEQ multiplex PCR, while the TCRdb copy is restricted to in-frame clones and leaves out a portion. Altogether 50,000 to 65,000 clones are present, over 60% being singletons, with the ten largest covering roughly 1.4%. The sort gate was single viable CD3+CD4+CD8-CD45RO+ cells for memory CD4+ T cells. Sequenced: memory CD4+ T cells from blood. The receptors were gathered from an adult in good health and CMV-seropositive.

This chain joins TRBV28 and TRBJ2-7; possible D gene TRBD1, 5 bases. This CDR3 spans 13 amino acids. V lost 8 bases and J lost 3, with 14 bases in between. Germline CDR1 MDHEN, CDR2 SYDVKM. The CDR3: CASRWGRHYEQYF. CDR3 coding DNA: TGTGCCAGCCGGTGGGGCCGGCACTACGAGCAGTACTTC. The full variable domain, rest sourced from reference TRBV28 and TRBJ2-7, is DVKVTQSSRYLVKRTGEKVFLECVQDMDHENMFWYRQDPGLGLRLIYFSYDVKMKEKGDIPEGYSVSREKKERFSLILESASTNQTSMYLCASRWGRHYEQYFGPGTRLTVT.

The chain employs TRBV4-1 and TRBJ2-3, with D unresolved. V lost 0 bases and J 1 base, leaving 14 bases between the germline ends. Germline CDR1 MGHRA, CDR2 YSYEKL. The CDR3 spans 17 residues. The CDR3: CASSQEGTFGGTDTQYF. In DNA, the CDR3 is TGCGCCAGCAGCCAAGAAGGTACTTTTGGGGGCACAGATACGCAGTATTTT.

The J gene is TRBJ2-5, the V gene TRBV5-6; 10 nucleotides align to TRBD1. Germline values: CDR1 SGHDT, CDR2 YYEEEE. With V trimmed by 0 bases and J by 1 base, 3 bases remained unmatched. The CDR3 has 16 amino acids. The CDR3 DNA is TGTGCCAGCAGCTTGGGCTGGACAGGGGGCCAAGAGACCCAGTACTTC. Translation: CASSLGWTGGQETQYF. The variable domain in full, completed from reference TRBV5-6 and TRBJ2-5, reads DAGVTQSPTHLIKTRGQQVTLRCSPKSGHDTVSWYQQALGQGPQFIFQYYEEEERQRGNFPDRFSGHQFPNYSSELNVNALLLGDSALYLCASSLGWTGGQETQYFGPGTRLLVL.

The chain recombines TRBV28 with TRBJ1-3; a possible D gene is TRBD1 (5 bases). The CDR3 extends over 12 amino acids. The germline V gene encodes CDR1 MDHEN and CDR2 SYDVKM. The V gene lost 4 bases and the J gene lost 4 bases, with 5 bases spanning the gap. The CDR3 bases are TGTGCCAGCAGTTACAGGGGAAACACCATATATTTT. Protein sequence: CASSYRGNTIYF.

This chain links TRBV30 with TRBJ2-3; D not resolved. Trimming cost V 3 bases and J 12 bases, with 16 bases left between them. Germline V gene lookup returns CDR1 GTSNPN and CDR2 SVGIG (reference sequence). This CDR3 spans 12 amino acids. CDR3 amino acids: CAWSPFAPLQYF. The DNA for the CDR3 is TGTGCCTGGAGCCCCTTCGCGCCCCTACAGTATTTT.

This clone was picked up one time. The V and J genes are TRBV28 and TRBJ1-5, with D hard to call. The V gene's germline CDR1 is MDHEN and CDR2 SYDVKM. CDR3 length: 15 amino acids. The germline V and J ends were trimmed by 8 bases and 2 bases, with 16 bases remaining between them. In nucleotides, the CDR3 is TGTGCCAGCCACCTTCCGGGTTGGGGCAATCAGCCCCAGCATTTT. This gives the protein CASHLPGWGNQPQHF.

This clone was seen a single time. This chain uses TRBV29-1 with TRBJ2-7, with 11 bases fitting TRBD2. CDR1 is SQVTM, CDR2 ANQGSEA, per germline. The CDR3 has 13 amino acids. V lost 6 bases, J lost 3 bases, and 4 bases stayed unmatched. CDR3: CSVTSGRCYEQYF. The CDR3 DNA reads TGCAGCGTAACTAGCGGGAGATGCTACGAGCAGTACTTC.